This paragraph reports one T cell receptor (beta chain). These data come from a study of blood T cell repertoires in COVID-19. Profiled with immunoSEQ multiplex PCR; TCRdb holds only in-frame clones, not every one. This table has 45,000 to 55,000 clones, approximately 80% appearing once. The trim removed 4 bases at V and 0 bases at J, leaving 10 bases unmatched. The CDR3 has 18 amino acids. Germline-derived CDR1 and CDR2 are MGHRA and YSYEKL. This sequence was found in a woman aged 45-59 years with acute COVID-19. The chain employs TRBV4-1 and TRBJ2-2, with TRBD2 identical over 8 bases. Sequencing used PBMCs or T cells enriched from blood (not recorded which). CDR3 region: CASSRKHGGGTNTGELFF. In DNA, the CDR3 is TGCGCCAGCAGCCGGAAACATGGCGGGGGGACGAACACCGGGGAGCTGTTTTTT.